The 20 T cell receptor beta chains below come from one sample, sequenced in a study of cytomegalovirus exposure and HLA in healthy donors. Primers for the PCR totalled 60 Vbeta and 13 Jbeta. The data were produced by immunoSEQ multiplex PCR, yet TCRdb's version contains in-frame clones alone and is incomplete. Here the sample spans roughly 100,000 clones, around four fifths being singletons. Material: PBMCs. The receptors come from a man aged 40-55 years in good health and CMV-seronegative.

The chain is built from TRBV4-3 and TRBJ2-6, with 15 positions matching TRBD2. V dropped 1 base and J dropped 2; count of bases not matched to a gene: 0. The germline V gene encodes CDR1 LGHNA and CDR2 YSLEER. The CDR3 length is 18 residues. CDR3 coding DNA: TGCGCCAGCAGCCAAGGGACTAGCGGGGGGGCTGGGGCCAACGTCCTGACTTTC. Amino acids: CASSQGTSGGAGANVLTF.

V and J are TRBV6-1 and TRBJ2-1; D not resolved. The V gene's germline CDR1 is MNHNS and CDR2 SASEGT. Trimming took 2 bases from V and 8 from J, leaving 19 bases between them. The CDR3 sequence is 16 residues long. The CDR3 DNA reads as TGTGCCAGCAGTGAACCGATGGCATCCCCCTTCTATGAGCAGTTCTTC. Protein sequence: CASSEPMASPFYEQFF.

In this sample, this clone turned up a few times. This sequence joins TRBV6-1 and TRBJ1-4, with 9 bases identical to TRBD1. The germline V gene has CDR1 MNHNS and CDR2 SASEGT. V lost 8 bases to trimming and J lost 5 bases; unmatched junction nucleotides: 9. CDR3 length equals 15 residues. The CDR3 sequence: CASGQGTLGNEKLFF. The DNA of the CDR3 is TGTGCCAGCGGACAGGGGACATTGGGGAATGAAAAACTGTTTTTT.

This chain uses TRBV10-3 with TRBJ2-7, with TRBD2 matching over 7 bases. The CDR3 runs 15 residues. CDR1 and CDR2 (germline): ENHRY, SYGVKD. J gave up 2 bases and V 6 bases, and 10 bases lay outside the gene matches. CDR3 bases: TGTGCCATCAGAAGCGCGCAGCGGGGCCCCTACGAGCAGTACTTC. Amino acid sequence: CAIRSAQRGPYEQYF.

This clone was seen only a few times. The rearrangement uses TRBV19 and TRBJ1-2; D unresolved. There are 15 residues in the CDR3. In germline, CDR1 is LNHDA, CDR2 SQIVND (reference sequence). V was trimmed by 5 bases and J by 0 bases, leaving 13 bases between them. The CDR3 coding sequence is TGTGCCAGTAGTCCCCAAGCAATGACTAACTATGGCTACACCTTC. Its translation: CASSPQAMTNYGYTF.

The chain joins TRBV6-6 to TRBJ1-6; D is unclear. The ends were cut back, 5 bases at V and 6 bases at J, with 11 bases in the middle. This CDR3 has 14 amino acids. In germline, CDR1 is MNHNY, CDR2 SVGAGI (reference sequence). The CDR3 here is CASSAPDFNSPLHF. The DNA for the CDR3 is TGTGCCAGCAGTGCGCCGGACTTTAATTCACCCCTCCACTTT.

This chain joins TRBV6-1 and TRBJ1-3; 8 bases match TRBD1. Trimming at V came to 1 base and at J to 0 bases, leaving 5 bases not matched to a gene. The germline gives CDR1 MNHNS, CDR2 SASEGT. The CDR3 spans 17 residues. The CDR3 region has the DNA TGTGCCAGCAGTGAAGTACCCACAGGGGGCTCTGGAAACACCATATATTTT. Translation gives CASSEVPTGGSGNTIYF.

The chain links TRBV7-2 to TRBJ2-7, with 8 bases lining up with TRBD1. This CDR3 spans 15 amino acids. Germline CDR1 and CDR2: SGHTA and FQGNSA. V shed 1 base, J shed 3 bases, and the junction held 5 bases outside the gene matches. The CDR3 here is CASSLGGQVLYEQYF. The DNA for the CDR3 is TGTGCCAGCAGCTTAGGGGGACAGGTCCTCTACGAGCAGTACTTC. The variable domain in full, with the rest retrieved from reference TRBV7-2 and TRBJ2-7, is GAGVSQSPSNKVTEKGKDVELRCDPISGHTALYWYRQSLGQGLEFLIYFQGNSAPDKSGLPSDRFSAERTGGSVSTLTIQRTQQEDSAVYLCASSLGGQVLYEQYFGPGTRLTVT.

Written as DNA, the CDR3 is TGTGCCAGCAGCGTTACAGGGGACCTTTACACAGATACGCAGTATTTT. Its protein is CASSVTGDLYTDTQYF. The chain recombines TRBV2 with TRBJ2-3; 7 bases align to TRBD1. J lost 2 bases, V lost 6 bases, and 11 bases had no gene match. The CDR3 covers 16 residues. Germline lookup yields CDR1 SNHLY and CDR2 FYNNEI.

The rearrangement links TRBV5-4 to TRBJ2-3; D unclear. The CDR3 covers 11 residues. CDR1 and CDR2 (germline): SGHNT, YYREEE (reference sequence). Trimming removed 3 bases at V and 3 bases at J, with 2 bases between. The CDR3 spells CASSSTDTQYF. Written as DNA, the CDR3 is TGTGCCAGCAGCTCAACAGATACGCAGTATTTT.

The CDR3 sequence is CASSSNPDTQYF. In nucleotides, the CDR3 is TGTGCCAGCAGCTCTAACCCAGATACGCAGTATTTT. The rearrangement uses TRBV7-2 and TRBJ2-3; the D is unclear. V was clipped by 4 bases and J by 4 bases, with 6 bases between them. The germline CDR1 and CDR2 sequences are SGHTA and FQGNSA. CDR3 length: 12 amino acids.

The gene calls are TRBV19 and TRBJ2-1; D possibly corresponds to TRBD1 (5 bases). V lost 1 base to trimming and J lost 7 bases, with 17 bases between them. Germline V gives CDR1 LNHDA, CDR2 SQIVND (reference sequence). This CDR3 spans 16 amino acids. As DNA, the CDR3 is TGTGCCAGTAGTATAGGCTGGCAGGGCGAATTGAATGAGCAGTTCTTC. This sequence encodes CASSIGWQGELNEQFF.

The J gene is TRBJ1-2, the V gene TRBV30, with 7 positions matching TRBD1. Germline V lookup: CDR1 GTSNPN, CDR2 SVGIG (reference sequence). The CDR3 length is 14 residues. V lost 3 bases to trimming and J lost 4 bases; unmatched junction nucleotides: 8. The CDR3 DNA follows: TGTGCCTGGAGGCTACCCGGGACAGTCTATGGCTACACCTTC. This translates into CAWRLPGTVYGYTF.

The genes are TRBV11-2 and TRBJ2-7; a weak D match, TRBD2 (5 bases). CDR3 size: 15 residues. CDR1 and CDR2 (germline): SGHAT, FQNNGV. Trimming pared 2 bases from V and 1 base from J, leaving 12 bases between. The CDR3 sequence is CASSLNSDKSYEQYF. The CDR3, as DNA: TGTGCCAGCAGCTTAAATAGCGACAAATCCTACGAGCAGTACTTC.

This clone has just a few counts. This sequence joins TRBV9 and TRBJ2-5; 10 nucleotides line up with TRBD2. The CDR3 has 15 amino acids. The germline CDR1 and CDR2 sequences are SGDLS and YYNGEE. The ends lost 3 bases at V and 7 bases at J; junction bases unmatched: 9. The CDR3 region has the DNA TGTGCCAGCAGCGCATCGGGGACTAGCGTGGTGACCCAGTACTTC. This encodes CASSASGTSVVTQYF.

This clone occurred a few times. CDR3 residues: CASGTDYQETQYF. CDR3 bases: TGTGCCAGTGGAACGGACTACCAAGAGACCCAGTACTTC. V usage is TRBV19 and J usage is TRBJ2-5; TRBD2 might be the D (5 bases). V dropped 8 bases and J dropped 0 bases, with 10 bases sitting between them. This CDR3 has 13 residues. Germline V gene sequence: CDR1 LNHDA, CDR2 SQIVND (reference sequence).

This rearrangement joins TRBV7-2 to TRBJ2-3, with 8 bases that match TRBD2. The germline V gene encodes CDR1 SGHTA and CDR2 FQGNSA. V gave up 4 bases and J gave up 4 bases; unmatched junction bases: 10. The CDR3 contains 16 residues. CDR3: CASSYGAGGSADTQYF. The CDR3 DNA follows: TGTGCCAGCAGCTATGGGGCGGGGGGCAGTGCAGATACGCAGTATTTT. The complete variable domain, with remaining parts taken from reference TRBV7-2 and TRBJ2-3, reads GAGVSQSPSNKVTEKGKDVELRCDPISGHTALYWYRQSLGQGLEFLIYFQGNSAPDKSGLPSDRFSAERTGGSVSTLTIQRTQQEDSAVYLCASSYGAGGSADTQYFGPGTRLTVL.

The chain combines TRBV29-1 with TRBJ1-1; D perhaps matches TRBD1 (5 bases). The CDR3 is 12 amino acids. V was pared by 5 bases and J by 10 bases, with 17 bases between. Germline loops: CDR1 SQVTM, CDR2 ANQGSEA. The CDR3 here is CSVSRQPSGAFF. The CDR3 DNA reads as TGCAGCGTTTCGAGACAGCCCAGTGGAGCTTTCTTT. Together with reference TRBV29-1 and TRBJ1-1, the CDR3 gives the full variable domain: SAVISQKPSRDICQRGTSLTIQCQVDSQVTMMFWYRQQPGQSLTLIATANQGSEATYESGFVIDKFPISRPNLTFSTLTVSNMSPEDSSIYLCSVSRQPSGAFFGQGTRLTVV.

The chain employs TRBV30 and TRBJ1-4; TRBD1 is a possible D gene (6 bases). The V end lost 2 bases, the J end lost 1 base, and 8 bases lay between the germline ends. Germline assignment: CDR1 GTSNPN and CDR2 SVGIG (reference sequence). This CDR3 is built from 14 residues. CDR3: CAWSQGLTNEKLFF. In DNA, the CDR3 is TGTGCCTGGAGTCAGGGGTTAACTAATGAAAAACTGTTTTTT.

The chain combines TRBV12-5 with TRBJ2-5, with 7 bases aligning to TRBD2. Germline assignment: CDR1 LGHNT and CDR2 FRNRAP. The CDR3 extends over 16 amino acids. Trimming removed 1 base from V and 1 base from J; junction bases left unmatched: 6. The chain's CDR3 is CASGLAGTTLQETQYF. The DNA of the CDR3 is TGTGCTAGTGGTTTGGCCGGGACTACACTCCAAGAGACCCAGTACTTC.